This record looks at one T cell receptor beta chain sequence and its context. The antigen remains unidentified. The record originates from a study of cytomegalovirus exposure and HLA in healthy donors. Looking at the study overall: Clustering assigned about four fifths of the roughly 380 genotyped donors to the Caucasian-associated ancestry cluster. The study, taken as a whole, reports: The study designated 150 to 200 TCR beta chains cytomegalovirus-associated.

This PCR relied on a set of 60 Vbeta primers and 13 Jbeta primers. Original analysis: Later analysis identified approximately 80 million unique TCR beta chains, roughly 11 million shared. The method was immunoSEQ multiplex PCR; TCRdb's version includes in-frame clones alone and lacks a portion of them. D and trimming come from the DNA, and the V and J calls and clone size come from that table. The repertoire holds about 110,000 clones, with 65% to 85% as singletons. The germline CDR1 and CDR2 sequences are SGDLS and YYNGEE. J gave up 9 bases and V 3 bases, and 10 bases lay outside the gene matches. This CDR3 is built from 17 residues.

The chain joins TRBV9 to TRBJ2-1; TRBD2 matches 15 bases. The source is a man aged 25 to 40 in good health and CMV-seropositive. Sequenced material: PBMCs. The CDR3 spells CASSGTSGGAKVGEQFF. The CDR3 DNA reads TGTGCCAGCAGCGGGACTAGCGGGGGGGCCAAGGTCGGTGAGCAGTTCTTC. The whole variable domain, remainder taken from reference TRBV9 and TRBJ2-1, is DSGVTQTPKHLITATGQRVTLRCSPRSGDLSVYWYQQSLDQGLQFLIQYYNGEERAKGNILERFSAQQFPDLHSELNLSSLELGDSALYFCASSGTSGGAKVGEQFFGPGTRLTVL.